This TCR beta chain was captured by sequencing in a study of blood T cell repertoires in COVID-19. Overall study: The cDNA or gDNA used as material had been derived from T cells, B-cell-depleted T cells, or PBMCs.

CDR3 length: 15 amino acids. In germline, CDR1 is LNHNV, CDR2 YYDKDF (reference sequence). J was trimmed by 5 bases and V by 6 bases; bases with no gene match: 10. Assay: immunoSEQ multiplex PCR; the TCRdb copy retains only in-frame clones and omits some. The table has about 35,000 clones, under 85% seen once. The chain joins TRBV15 to TRBJ2-5, with 9 positions matching TRBD1. Specimen: peripheral blood. This sequence was found in a man older than 75 with acute or convalescent COVID-19. The CDR3 loop is CATRSDRGVGETQYF. CDR3 in DNA: TGTGCCACCAGGTCTGACAGGGGGGTTGGGGAGACCCAGTACTTC. Full variable domain (missing parts from reference TRBV15 and TRBJ2-5): DAMVIQNPRYQVTQFGKPVTLSCSQTLNHNVMYWYQQKSSQAPKLLFHYYDKDFNNEADTPDNFQSRRPNTSFCFLDIRSPGLGDTAMYLCATRSDRGVGETQYFGPGTRLLVL.